Each of the 2 T cell receptor beta chains below was sequenced from the same sample in a study of shared clonotypes between healthy human individuals (dated by TCRdb to the early 2020s). CD8 naive samples consisted of CD45RO-negative cells that were positively selected for CCR7, yielding a CD45RA+CCR7+ population without TemRA cells. Receptor libraries were prepared by the immunoSEQ multiplex PCR assay. In TCRdb, the immuneACCESS table is reduced to in-frame sequences with V and J assigned. These tables do not hold every clone; where another copy was compared, an unresolved V gene accounts for under half, and the others remain unexplained. The sample contains around 2.1 million clones, about 92% of them found a single time. The top ten clones comprise over 1.5% of the sample. Sequencing input: naive CD8+ T cells from PBMCs. According to the study, the label for this sample's cell subset or site signals: CD45RA+CCR7+. These receptors came from a man aged 18 to 29 in good health. Some clones in this sample may be carry-over from other donors' samples.

The chain couples TRBV7-9 to TRBJ1-2; maybe TRBD1 (5 bases). Deletions cut 0 bases from V and 6 bases from J, with 23 bases between. Germline V CDR1 and CDR2: SEHNR, FQNEAQ (reference sequence). This CDR3 is built from 18 residues. Written as DNA, the CDR3 is TGTGCCAGCAGCTTAGCCTTGATACTTGGGGCGGAGACCCATGGCTACACCTTC. Protein sequence: CASSLALILGAETHGYTF.

This clone was picked up a small number of times. The chain combines TRBV7-9 with TRBJ1-1, with no clear D. The germline V gene has CDR1 SEHNR and CDR2 FQNEAQ (reference sequence). V lost 5 bases and J 7 bases, leaving 17 bases between the germline ends. The CDR3 extends over 14 amino acids. DNA of the CDR3: TGTGCCAGCAGCGGAAGTGGCATACTCGGTGAAGCTTTCTTT. It codes for CASSGSGILGEAFF.